This TCR beta chain was retrieved from a study of cytomegalovirus exposure and HLA in healthy donors. Notes on this clone: Antigen: not known.

The PCR made use of 60 Vbeta and 13 Jbeta primers. The protocol was immunoSEQ multiplex PCR, while the TCRdb copy is restricted to in-frame clones and leaves out a portion. Here the sample spans roughly 130,000 clones, roughly 80% being singletons. V gave up 0 bases and J gave up 2 bases, with 5 bases separating them. Germline lookup yields CDR1 LGHNA and CDR2 YSLEER. This CDR3 region has 14 residues. Study-level results: A later analysis found most CMV-associated TCR beta chains apparently HLA-restricted. Overall, 164 TCR beta chains were annotated as cytomegalovirus-associated.

The TCR originated in a girl aged 2-10 years in good health and CMV-seronegative. Specimen: PBMCs. The chain carries TRBV4-3 and TRBJ1-5; D gene ambiguous. CDR3 amino acids: CASSQDHRNQPQHF. Written as DNA, the CDR3 is TGCGCCAGCAGCCAAGATCATCGCAATCAGCCCCAGCATTTT.